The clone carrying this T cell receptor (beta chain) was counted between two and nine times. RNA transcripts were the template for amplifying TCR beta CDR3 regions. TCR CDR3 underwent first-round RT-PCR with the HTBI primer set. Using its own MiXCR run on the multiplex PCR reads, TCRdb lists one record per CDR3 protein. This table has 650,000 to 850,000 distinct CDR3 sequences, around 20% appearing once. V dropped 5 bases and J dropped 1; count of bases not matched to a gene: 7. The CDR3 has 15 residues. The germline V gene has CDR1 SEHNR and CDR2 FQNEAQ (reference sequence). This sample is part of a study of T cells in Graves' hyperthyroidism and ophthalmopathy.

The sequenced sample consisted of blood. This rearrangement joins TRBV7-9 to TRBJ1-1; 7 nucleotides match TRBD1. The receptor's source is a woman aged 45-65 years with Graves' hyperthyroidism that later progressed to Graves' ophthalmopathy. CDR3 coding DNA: TGTGCCAGCAGCCCCTCGGGGACAGAGAACACTGAAGCTTTCTTT. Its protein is CASSPSGTENTEAFF.